The T cell receptor (beta chain) described here comes from a study of blood T cells in healthy people across ages. Regarding the study as a whole: Diversity of TCR beta per million T cells declined in a roughly linear way with age.

Through a sample-barcoded 5' primer and a J-beta primer mix, a second PCR was run for about 7 to 12 cycles. TCRdb re-called the 5' RACE reads through MiXCR, storing one row per CDR3 protein. The sample lists approximately 800,000 distinct CDR3 sequences; 58% were seen once. With respect to this clonotype: Its antigen is not known. A read error may account for a junction end that differs from germline.

The CDR3 runs to 15 residues. Germline-derived CDR1 and CDR2 are SGHTA and FQGNSA. V and J are TRBV7-2 and TRBJ2-6, with a possible D match to TRBD1 (5 bases). Material: blood. This receptor was identified in a man younger than 40 in good health. The CDR3 here is CASSVKSSGANALTF. The DNA for the CDR3 is TGTGCCAGCAGCGTTAAGAGCTCTGGGGCCAACGCCCTGACTTTC.